This TCR beta chain was obtained from a study of blood T cell repertoires in COVID-19. Sequenced by immunoSEQ multiplex PCR; TCRdb stores in-frame clones only, minus some. The sample gives some 250,000 clones, approximately 84% of which show up once; roughly 15% is in the top ten. This clone was seen just once. Trimming shortened V by 5 bases and J by 3 bases, and 6 bases separated the two germline ends. The germline V gene encodes CDR1 MNHEY and CDR2 SMNVEV (reference sequence). This CDR3 is built from 12 residues. The chain recombines TRBV27 with TRBJ2-3, with D hard to call. The TCR was taken from a man in his forties who had recovered from COVID-19. Sequenced: PBMCs or T cells enriched from blood (not recorded which). The CDR3 region has the DNA TGTGCCAGCAGTCTAAAAACAGATACGCAGTATTTT. This translates into CASSLKTDTQYF.